This TCR beta chain was sequenced for a study of blood T cell repertoires in COVID-19. Study summary: Acute and convalescent COVID-19 specimens originated in the United States, Italy and Spain.

This CDR3 contains 18 residues. The germline V gene has CDR1 KGHSH and CDR2 LQKENI. V was clipped by 5 bases and J by 0 bases; unmatched bases: 5. Sequencing used immunoSEQ multiplex PCR; TCRdb keeps in-frame clones, though not all of them. The table includes some 180,000 clones, approximately 83% detected once. The genes are TRBV18 and TRBJ2-6; 12 bases match TRBD2. The material sequenced was peripheral blood. The receptor comes from a man in his 70s with active or convalescent COVID-19. CDR3 region: CASSTLAGGRSGANVLTF. The DNA for the CDR3 is TGTGCCAGCTCAACCCTAGCGGGAGGGCGCTCTGGGGCCAACGTCCTGACTTTC.